This is a list of T cell receptor beta chains from one sample in a study of vaccination effects on CD4 cells after COVID-19. Assay used: immunoSEQ multiplex PCR; TCRdb lists only in-frame clones, some missing. Here the sample spans nearly 45,000 clones, roughly four fifths being singletons. These receptors have no identified antigens. The starting material was CD4+ T cells from PBMCs cultured with a peptide pool, obtained before COVID-19 vaccination. Receptor source: a human donor who had a prior SARS-CoV-2 infection. Both conserved end residues are trimmed from each CDR3. The order of the fields is J gene, clone size, V gene, CDR3 protein. Some rows have no size entry. The others give once, few or many, or a class for an expanded clone.

j_gene: TRBJ1-2
abundance: NA
v_gene: TRBV5-1
CDR3aa: ASSLIQTTYGYT

j_gene: TRBJ2-3
abundance: once
v_gene: TRBV11-3
CDR3aa: ASSFGEITDTQY

j_gene: TRBJ1-2
abundance: once
v_gene: TRBV5-1
CDR3aa: ASSSGRANYGYT

j_gene: TRBJ2-6
abundance: NA
v_gene: TRBV19
CDR3aa: ASSSRERNPSGANVLT

j_gene: TRBJ2-7
abundance: once
v_gene: TRBV28
CDR3aa: ASTSRGLAGAGYEQY

j_gene: TRBJ2-5
abundance: NA
v_gene: TRBV28
CDR3aa: ASSLGGVQETQY

j_gene: TRBJ2-5
abundance: NA
v_gene: TRBV9
CDR3aa: ASSVEGETQY

j_gene: TRBJ2-1
abundance: NA
v_gene: TRBV4-2
CDR3aa: ASSHKAAREPSSYNEQF

j_gene: TRBJ1-1
abundance: NA
v_gene: TRBV28
CDR3aa: VIQGDTEAF

j_gene: TRBJ2-5
abundance: NA
v_gene: TRBV7-2
CDR3aa: ASSWTSVQETQY

j_gene: TRBJ2-1
abundance: NA
v_gene: TRBV2
CDR3aa: ASSDKRRNEQF

j_gene: TRBJ2-5
abundance: NA
v_gene: TRBV5-4
CDR3aa: ASSGKGGGRETQY

j_gene: TRBJ1-6
abundance: NA
v_gene: TRBV7-6
CDR3aa: ASSLGGLYNSPLH

j_gene: TRBJ1-5
abundance: NA
v_gene: TRBV6-5
CDR3aa: ASNADSNQPQH

j_gene: TRBJ2-3
abundance: NA
v_gene: TRBV7-2
CDR3aa: ASRYAASGRTDTQY

j_gene: TRBJ2-3
abundance: NA
v_gene: TRBV7-8
CDR3aa: ASSMGQGVRGDTQY

j_gene: TRBJ2-3
abundance: NA
v_gene: TRBV7-2
CDR3aa: ASSPDTDTQY

j_gene: TRBJ2-7
abundance: NA
v_gene: TRBV15
CDR3aa: ATSRGAVSYEQY

j_gene: TRBJ1-6
abundance: few
v_gene: TRBV3-1/TRBV3-2
CDR3aa: ATGQFYNSPLH

j_gene: TRBJ1-2
abundance: NA
v_gene: TRBV7-8
CDR3aa: ASSLGWGDYGYT